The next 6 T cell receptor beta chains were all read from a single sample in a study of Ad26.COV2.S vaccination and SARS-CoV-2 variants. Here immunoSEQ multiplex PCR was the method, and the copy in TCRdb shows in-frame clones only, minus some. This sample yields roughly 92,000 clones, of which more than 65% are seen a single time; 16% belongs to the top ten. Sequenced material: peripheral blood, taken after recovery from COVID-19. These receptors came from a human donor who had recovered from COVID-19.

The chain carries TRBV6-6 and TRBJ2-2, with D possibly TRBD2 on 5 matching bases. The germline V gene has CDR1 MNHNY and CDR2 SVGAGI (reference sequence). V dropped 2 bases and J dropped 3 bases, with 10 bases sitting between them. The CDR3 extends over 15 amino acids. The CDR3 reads CASSYGLAHTGELFF. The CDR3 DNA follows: TGTGCCAGCAGTTACGGGCTAGCTCACACCGGGGAGCTGTTTTTT.

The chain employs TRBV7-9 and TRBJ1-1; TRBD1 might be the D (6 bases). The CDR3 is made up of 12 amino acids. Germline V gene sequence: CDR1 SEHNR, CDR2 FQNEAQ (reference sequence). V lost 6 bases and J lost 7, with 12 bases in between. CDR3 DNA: TGTGCCAGCAGTTGGGGGCCTGGTGAAGCTTTCTTT. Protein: CASSWGPGEAFF.

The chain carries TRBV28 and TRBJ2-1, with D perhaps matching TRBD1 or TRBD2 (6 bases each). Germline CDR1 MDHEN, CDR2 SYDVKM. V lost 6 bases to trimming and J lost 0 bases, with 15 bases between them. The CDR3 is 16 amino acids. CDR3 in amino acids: CASRGSGASSYNEQFF. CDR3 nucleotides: TGTGCCAGCAGGGGGTCGGGGGCGAGCTCCTACAATGAGCAGTTCTTC.

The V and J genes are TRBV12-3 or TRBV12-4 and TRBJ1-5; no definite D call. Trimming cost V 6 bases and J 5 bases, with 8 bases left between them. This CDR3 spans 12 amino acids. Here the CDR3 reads CASRGADQPQHF. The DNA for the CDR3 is TGTGCCAGCAGAGGCGCCGATCAGCCCCAGCATTTT.

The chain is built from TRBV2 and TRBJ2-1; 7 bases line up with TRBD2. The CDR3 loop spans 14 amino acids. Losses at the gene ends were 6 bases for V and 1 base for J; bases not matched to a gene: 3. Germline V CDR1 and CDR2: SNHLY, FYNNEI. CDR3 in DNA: TGTGCCAGCAGAGGTAGCGGGTCCTACAATGAGCAGTTCTTC. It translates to CASRGSGSYNEQFF.

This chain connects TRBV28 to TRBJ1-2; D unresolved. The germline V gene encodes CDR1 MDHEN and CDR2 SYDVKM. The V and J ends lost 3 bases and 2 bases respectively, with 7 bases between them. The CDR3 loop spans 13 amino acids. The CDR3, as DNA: TGTGCCAGCAGTTTGGCAGGAAACTATGGCTACACCTTC. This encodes CASSLAGNYGYTF.